Shown below are 10 T cell receptor beta chains from a single sample sequenced in a study of T cell repertoires in cytomegalovirus infection. TCRdb re-derived calls from the reads in MiXCR, one entry per CDR3 protein. The sample includes about 600,000 distinct CDR3 sequences, approximately 24% of them seen just once. The sequencing input was CD8+ T cells from PBMCs. The receptors derive from a human donor in good health (CMV status not recorded). Some clones in this sample may be carry-over from other donors' samples.

This clonotype has a single count. One base away lies a much larger clone, so this may be a sequencing read error. V usage is TRBV7-6 and J usage is TRBJ2-2, with D perhaps TRBD1 (5 bases). V was clipped by 4 bases and J by 3 bases, with 12 bases between them. Germline CDR1 is SGHVS and CDR2 is FNYEAQ. The CDR3 runs 15 residues. The CDR3 region has the DNA TGTGCCAGCAGCTCTTCGACAGACTACACCGGGGAGCTGTTTTTT. Protein sequence: CASSSSTDYTGELFF.

The table lists this clonotype with many counts. V usage is TRBV7-9 and J usage is TRBJ1-1, with D hard to call. CDR1 is SEHNR, CDR2 FQNEAQ, per germline (reference sequence). The CDR3 covers 13 residues. V shed 3 bases and J shed 6 bases, with 11 bases lying between them. The CDR3 DNA reads as TGTGCCAGCAGCTTCCTAAAATGGCCTGAAGCTTTCTTT. This gives the protein CASSFLKWPEAFF.

This clonotype was detected only a few times. The chain carries TRBV7-2 and TRBJ2-2, with D possibly TRBD2 on 6 matching bases. The germline gives CDR1 SGHTA, CDR2 FQGNSA. Trimming took off 6 bases at V and 0 bases at J, with 11 bases between the two ends. This CDR3 has 15 amino acids. The CDR3 here is CASSFSGPNTGELFF. Written as DNA, the CDR3 is TGTGCCAGCAGTTTCAGCGGGCCGAACACCGGGGAGCTGTTTTTT.

This clonotype has at least ten counts. This rearrangement joins TRBV12-3 or TRBV12-4 to TRBJ2-7; D ambiguous. This CDR3 is 12 amino acids long. Trimming left V 7 bases short and J 3 bases short, with 10 bases between. CDR3 sequence: CASKEARYEQYF. The CDR3 coding sequence is TGTGCCAGCAAAGAGGCCCGCTACGAGCAGTACTTC.

The chain couples TRBV7-4 to TRBJ2-7; 7 nucleotides line up with TRBD1. Germline CDR1 SGHVT, CDR2 SQSDAQ. CDR3 length equals 13 residues. The junction had 6 bases not matched to a gene; V was cut back by 6 bases and J by 4 bases. In nucleotides, the CDR3 is TGTGCCAGCAGGCCGGGACAGAAGTACGAGCAGTACTTC. Translating it yields CASRPGQKYEQYF.

This sequence joins TRBV10-3 and TRBJ2-7; TRBD2 aligns across 12 bases. Germline values: CDR1 ENHRY, CDR2 SYGVKD. This CDR3 contains 17 residues. J lost 0 bases, V lost 8 bases, and 11 bases had no gene match. CDR3: CAIRRVTSGGDSYEQYF. DNA of the CDR3: TGTGCCATCCGGCGGGTGACTAGCGGGGGAGACTCCTACGAGCAGTACTTC.

J is TRBJ2-5 and V is TRBV20-1, with TRBD1 matching over 8 bases. J was trimmed by 2 bases and V by 2 bases; bases with no gene match: 10. This CDR3 is 16 amino acids long. Per the germline V gene, CDR1 is DFQATT and CDR2 is SNEGSKA (reference sequence). The CDR3 reads CSARRRTGQTQETQYF. CDR3 sequence (DNA): TGCAGTGCTAGAAGGCGGACAGGGCAAACTCAAGAGACCCAGTACTTC.

Only a few counts were recorded for this clonotype. The gene calls are TRBV14 and TRBJ2-3, with TRBD1 identical over 9 bases. The CDR3 loop spans 15 amino acids. Germline CDR1 is SGHDN and CDR2 is FVKESK. With V trimmed by 3 bases and J by 3 bases, 4 bases remained unmatched. CDR3 region: CASSHRTGVTDTQYF. The CDR3 DNA reads TGTGCCAGCAGCCACCGGACAGGGGTTACAGATACGCAGTATTTT. Drawing the rest from reference TRBV14 and TRBJ2-3, the complete variable domain is EAGVTQFPSHSVIEKGQTVTLRCDPISGHDNLYWYRRVMGKEIKFLLHFVKESKQDESGMPNNRFLAERTGGTYSTLKVQPAELEDSGVYFCASSHRTGVTDTQYFGPGTRLTVL.

This clonotype has only a few counts. This chain joins TRBV10-3 and TRBJ2-3; 11 nucleotides agree with TRBD2. Germline CDR1 and CDR2: ENHRY and SYGVKD. The CDR3 runs 15 residues. Trimming removed 5 bases from V and 8 bases from J; junction bases left unmatched: 9. The CDR3 reads CAISPTSGGGFTQYF. In DNA form, the CDR3 reads TGTGCCATCAGTCCTACTAGCGGGGGCGGATTTACGCAGTATTTT.

This clonotype was counted only a few times. The gene calls are TRBV5-5 and TRBJ1-1; D remains ambiguous. Trimming took off 2 bases at V and 6 bases at J, with 11 bases between the two ends. In germline, CDR1 is SGHKS, CDR2 YYEKEE (reference sequence). The CDR3 loop spans 13 amino acids. The CDR3 DNA is TGTGCCAGCAGCTTCTACCCGATGCCTGAAGCTTTCTTT. Translated: CASSFYPMPEAFF.